These T cell receptor beta chains were read from a single sample in a study of cytomegalovirus exposure and HLA in healthy donors. Assay: immunoSEQ multiplex PCR; the TCRdb copy retains only in-frame clones and omits some. The sample includes about 160,000 clones, roughly 79% of them seen just once. Sample: PBMCs. These receptors were obtained from a woman in her forties or fifties in good health and CMV-seronegative. The CDR3 runs from the conserved cysteine through the conserved F or W. The D gene is left open where the match is weak. Some rows have no size entry. The others give once, few or many, or a class for an expanded clone.

- TRBJ1-5 TRBV28 - CASSFYSLTGGNQPQHF TGTGCCAGCAGTTTTTATTCCCTTACAGGAGGCAATCAGCCCCAGCATTTT
- TRBJ2-7 TRBV2 - CASSLLAYEQYF TGTGCCAGCAGCCTACTAGCCTACGAGCAGTACTTC
- TRBJ2-7 TRBV6-1 - CASSVAGSYEQYF TGTGCCAGCAGTGTTGCCGGGTCCTACGAGCAGTACTTC
- TRBJ2-7 TRBV11-2 - CASSLVGDWSYEQYF TGTGCCAGCAGCTTAGTGGGAGATTGGTCCTACGAGCAGTACTTC
- TRBJ2-3 TRBV7-2 - CASSLNPGGYTQYF TGTGCCAGCAGCTTAAATCCAGGGGGGTATACGCAGTATTTT
TRBD2 TRBJ2-7 TRBV7-9 - CASSRGAGATYEQYF TGTGCCAGCAGCCGTGGAGCGGGGGCGACCTACGAGCAGTACTTC
- TRBJ1-1 TRBV18 - CASSTQGSYTEAFF TGTGCCAGCTCAACGCAGGGTTCTTACACTGAAGCTTTCTTT
- TRBJ2-7 TRBV6-5 - CASSYAQASYEQYF TGTGCCAGCAGTTACGCCCAGGCCTCCTACGAGCAGTACTTC
- TRBJ2-7 TRBV7-2 - CASSLDTGTSYEQYF TGTGCCAGCAGCTTAGACACAGGTACTTCCTACGAGCAGTACTTC
- TRBJ1-6 TRBV14 - CASSPSQGWGIGPLHF TGTGCCAGCAGCCCTTCCCAGGGGTGGGGTATCGGACCCCTCCACTTT
- TRBJ2-2 TRBV1 - CTSSQPSCTGELFF TGCACCAGCAGCCAACCTTCGTGCACCGGGGAGCTGTTTTTT
TRBD2 TRBJ2-3 TRBV11-2 - CASRLLAGGYTQYF TGTGCCAGCAGGCTACTAGCGGGGGGTTATACGCAGTATTTT
- TRBJ1-3 TRBV14 - CASSQERFSGNTIYF TGTGCCAGCAGCCAGGAGAGGTTCTCTGGAAACACCATATATTTT
- TRBJ2-3 TRBV5-1 - CASSLAGNTQYF TGCGCCAGCAGCTTGGCGGGGAATACGCAGTATTTT
TRBD2 TRBJ2-5 TRBV5-1 once CASSLEAGANQETQYF TGCGCCAGCAGCTTGGAAGCGGGGGCTAACCAAGAGACCCAGTACTTC
TRBD2 TRBJ2-2 TRBV15 - CATSRDPSGRTGELFF TGTGCCACCAGCAGGGATCCTAGCGGGAGGACCGGGGAGCTGTTTTTT
TRBD1 TRBJ1-2 TRBV6-5 - CASSYAQGQSYTF TGTGCCAGCAGTTACGCACAGGGACAGAGCTACACCTTC
TRBD1 TRBJ2-7 TRBV7-9 once CASSSGSGPGGEQYF TGTGCCAGCAGCTCGGGCTCGGGACCAGGGGGCGAGCAGTACTTC
TRBD1 TRBJ1-5 TRBV5-5 - CASSSQTGAREQPQHF TGTGCCAGCAGCTCCCAGACAGGGGCCCGGGAACAGCCCCAGCATTTT
- TRBJ2-1 TRBV9 - CASSTTNEQFF TGTGCCAGCAGCACGACAAATGAGCAGTTCTTC
- TRBJ2-5 TRBV7-3 - CASSLSVGTLRETQYF TGTGCCAGCAGCTTAAGTGTAGGGACTTTACGGGAGACCCAGTACTTC
TRBD1 TRBJ1-1 TRBV28 - CASDDRDTEAFF TGTGCCAGCGACGACAGGGACACTGAAGCTTTCTTT
- TRBJ2-2 TRBV7-7 - CASSLASQYGELFF TGTGCTAGCAGCTTAGCGTCACAGTACGGGGAGCTGTTTTTT
TRBD2 TRBJ2-1 TRBV7-8 - CASSLRGSGRAETIDEQFF TGTGCCAGCAGCTTACGGGGTAGCGGGAGGGCCGAAACAATTGATGAGCAGTTCTTC
- TRBJ2-1 TRBV7-6 - CASSLGLHNEQFF TGTGCCAGCAGCTTAGGACTTCACAATGAGCAGTTCTTC
- TRBJ2-1 TRBV19 - CASSIDGGSYNEQFF TGTGCCAGTAGTATAGACGGGGGTTCCTACAATGAGCAGTTCTTC
- TRBJ1-2 TRBV7-6 - CASSSFAGTYGYTF TGTGCCAGCAGCTCCTTCGCGGGGACCTATGGCTACACCTTC
TRBD2 TRBJ2-7 TRBV7-2 - CASRSGSHSSEQYF TGTGCCAGCAGAAGCGGGAGCCATTCGAGTGAGCAGTACTTC
- TRBJ2-7 TRBV5-6 - CASSLFIPGTYEQYF TGTGCCAGCAGCTTGTTCATCCCGGGAACCTACGAGCAGTACTTC
- TRBJ1-2 TRBV5-1 - CASSLGHRTDNYGYTF TGCGCCAGCAGCTTGGGGCATAGGACAGACAACTATGGCTACACCTTC
TRBD1 TRBJ1-5 TRBV10-3 - CAISDPDRGDQPQHF TGTGCCATCAGTGACCCGGACAGGGGGGATCAGCCCCAGCATTTT
TRBD1 TRBJ1-5 TRBV2 - CASTLQGALSNQPQHF TGTGCCAGCACCTTACAGGGGGCGCTGAGCAATCAGCCCCAGCATTTT
TRBD1 TRBJ2-5 TRBV7-9 - CASSLRDRDVETQYF TGTGCCAGCAGCCTAAGGGACAGGGATGTAGAGACCCAGTACTTC
- TRBJ1-2 TRBV7-2 many CASSLAGYYGYTF TGTGCCAGCAGCTTGGCGGGGTACTATGGCTACACCTTC
TRBD2 TRBJ2-1 TRBV7-2 - CASSPPGLAGGYNEQFF TGTGCCAGCAGCCCCCCGGGACTAGCGGGGGGGTACAATGAGCAGTTCTTC
- TRBJ1-6 TRBV19 - CASSIAGGMGSYNSPLHF TGTGCCAGTAGTATAGCCGGAGGGATGGGTTCCTATAATTCACCCCTCCACTTT
- TRBJ1-3 TRBV7-8 once CASSLATTGSGNTIYF TGTGCCAGCAGCTTAGCGACTACGGGGTCTGGAAACACCATATATTTT
- TRBJ1-5 TRBV4-3 once CASSQEMGRLNQPQHF TGCGCCAGCAGCCAAGAGATGGGCAGGCTCAATCAGCCCCAGCATTTT
- TRBJ1-4 TRBV19 - CASSFGGKGEKLFF TGTGCCAGTAGCTTTGGGGGGAAGGGGGAAAAACTGTTTTTT
- TRBJ1-1 TRBV6-6 - CATDSGLRTEAFF TGTGCCACCGACTCGGGACTCCGCACTGAAGCTTTCTTT
- TRBJ2-2 TRBV29-1 - CSVPERDTGELFF TGCAGCGTTCCTGAGAGGGACACCGGGGAGCTGTTTTTT
- TRBJ2-7 TRBV29-1 - CSILAPPYEQYF TGCAGCATCCTAGCGCCTCCCTACGAGCAGTACTTC
TRBD1 TRBJ1-1 TRBV7-3 - CASTDSSTGGGTEAFF TGTGCCAGCACCGATTCCTCGACAGGGGGTGGAACTGAAGCTTTCTTT